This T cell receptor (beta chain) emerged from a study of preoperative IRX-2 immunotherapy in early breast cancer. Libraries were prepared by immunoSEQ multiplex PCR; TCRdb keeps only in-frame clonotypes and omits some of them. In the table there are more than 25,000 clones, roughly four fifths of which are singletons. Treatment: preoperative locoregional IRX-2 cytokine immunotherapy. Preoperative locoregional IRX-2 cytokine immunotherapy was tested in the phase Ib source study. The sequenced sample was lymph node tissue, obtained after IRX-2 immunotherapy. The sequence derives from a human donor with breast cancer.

In nucleotides, the CDR3 is TGCGCCAGCAGCGGGGGGGCCCTCACCGGGGAGCTGTTTTTT. Translation gives CASSGGALTGELFF. This chain connects TRBV10-2 to TRBJ2-2; TRBD2 aligns across 8 bases. The CDR3 extends over 14 amino acids. The J segment lost 4 bases and the V segment lost 6 bases, leaving 4 bases of the junction unmatched. Germline assignment: CDR1 WSHSY and CDR2 SAAADI.